The clone carrying this TCR beta chain has a single count. As yet, its antigen is unknown. When replicate PCRs were run on sorted subsets, they used about 200 ng DNA, tens of thousands of T cell genomes. Data came from immunoSEQ multiplex PCR; TCRdb stores just in-frame clones and leaves some out. There are around 2.5 million clones in the sample; over 85% occur only once, and about 0.38% lies in the top ten. The sample originates from a study of shared clonotypes between healthy human individuals. General study findings and limits: The study's rarefaction showed incomplete sorted-subset sequencing despite large depth. Relative to their counterparts shared across all four donors, non-shared clonotypes exhibited diminished generation probabilities. The naive CD4 repertoires of several donors were compared, and roughly 5% of clonotypes were shared.

The V segment lost 6 bases and the J segment 6 bases; nucleotides outside the gene matches: 8. This CDR3 contains 13 residues. Per the germline V gene, CDR1 is SQVTM and CDR2 is ANQGSEA. The chain combines TRBV29-1 with TRBJ1-1; 9 bases are a match to TRBD1. Sequenced material: naive CD4+ T cells from PBMCs. Specified subset: CD45RA+ positively selected. This receptor was identified in a man younger than 35 in good health. Some clones in this sample may be carry-over from other donors' samples. The CDR3 bases are TGCAGCGTCGTAACAGGGGGCGAGCCTGAAGCTTTCTTT. Residues: CSVVTGGEPEAFF.